The rows below give T cell receptor beta chains drawn from one sample of a study of identical twins. TCRdb processed the 5' RACE reads anew with MiXCR; each CDR3 protein has one entry. The sample comprises approximately 690,000 distinct CDR3 sequences, around 5.7% of which are singletons, and under 2% rests with the top ten. Sequencing used naive T cells sorted from blood. These receptors were obtained from a young man in good health. The CDR3 runs from the conserved cysteine through the conserved F or W. The D gene is left open where the match is weak. Size is omitted from some rows. Given values are once, few, many or a class for expanded clones.

J: TRBJ2-3
D: TRBD2
V: TRBV7-3
size: .
DNA: TGTGCCAGCAGCTTAATGGCTCTAGCGGGTAACACAGATACGCAGTATTTT
CDR3: CASSLMALAGNTDTQYF

J: TRBJ1-5
D: .
V: TRBV27
size: .
DNA: TGTGCCAGCAGTGTACCTAGGGGGTTCAGGAGTCAGCCCCAGCATTTT
CDR3: CASSVPRGFRSQPQHF

J: TRBJ2-5
D: .
V: TRBV27
size: .
DNA: TGTGCCAGCAGTTTATCAGTCGGTTACCAGGAAGAGACCCAGTACTTC
CDR3: CASSLSVGYQEETQYF

J: TRBJ1-1
D: .
V: TRBV6-1
size: .
DNA: TGTGCCAGCAGTCCGAACACAGGGACCACTGAAGCTTTCTTT
CDR3: CASSPNTGTTEAFF

J: TRBJ1-1
D: .
V: TRBV12-3/TRBV12-4
size: .
DNA: TGTGCCAGCAGCTTTCGGACGGTGAGGTCTGGCACTGAAGCTTTCTTT
CDR3: CASSFRTVRSGTEAFF

J: TRBJ2-2
D: TRBD1
V: TRBV5-1
size: few
DNA: TGCGCCAGCAAAGGGACAGAGGGCACCGGGGAGCTGTTTTTT
CDR3: CASKGTEGTGELFF

J: TRBJ2-1
D: TRBD2
V: TRBV6-4
size: many
DNA: TGTGCCAGCAGTGACCCGACTAGCGGGAGAGGTAATGAGCAGTTCTTC
CDR3: CASSDPTSGRGNEQFF

J: TRBJ2-1
D: .
V: TRBV2
size: .
DNA: TGTGCCAGCAACGGTAGGGCGGGACCCTCCAGTGAGCAGTTCTTC
CDR3: CASNGRAGPSSEQFF

J: TRBJ2-7
D: .
V: TRBV28
size: many
DNA: TGTGCCAGCAGTTGGACAACCCGATGGGACGAGCAGTACTTC
CDR3: CASSWTTRWDEQYF

J: TRBJ2-5
D: TRBD2
V: TRBV5-1
size: few
DNA: TGCGCCAGCAGGCTTACTAGCGGAAAACAAAGGTGGCAAGAGACCCAGTACTTC
CDR3: CASRLTSGKQRWQETQYF

J: TRBJ1-4
D: TRBD1
V: TRBV29-1
size: many
DNA: TGCAGCGTTCGGCTCCCGGGACAGATGAATGAAAAACTGTTTTTT
CDR3: CSVRLPGQMNEKLFF

J: TRBJ2-2
D: .
V: TRBV7-2
size: .
DNA: TGTGCCAGCAGCTTCGTCTCGAGCACGGCCGGGGAGCTGTTTTTT
CDR3: CASSFVSSTAGELFF

J: TRBJ2-1
D: TRBD2
V: TRBV12-3/TRBV12-4
size: .
DNA: TGTGCCAGCACCCTCGGGACGGGGGGGGTCAATGAGCAGTTCTTC
CDR3: CASTLGTGGVNEQFF

J: TRBJ2-1
D: TRBD2
V: TRBV28
size: many
DNA: TGTGCCAGCAGTTTATCGACTAGCGGGAGTGATGAGCAGTTCTTC
CDR3: CASSLSTSGSDEQFF

J: TRBJ2-3
D: TRBD2
V: TRBV3-1
size: many
DNA: TGTGCCAGCACCGGGAGGAGGGGATTAGATACGCAGTATTTT
CDR3: CASTGRRGLDTQYF

J: TRBJ2-2
D: .
V: TRBV12-3/TRBV12-4
size: many
DNA: TGTGCCAGCAGTTTTCGCCGGACCGCGAACACCGGGGAGCTGTTTTTT
CDR3: CASSFRRTANTGELFF

J: TRBJ2-7
D: TRBD2
V: TRBV20-1
size: many
DNA: TGCAGTGGCGGGAGGGATCGCTACGAGCAGTACTTC
CDR3: CSGGRDRYEQYF

J: TRBJ1-1
D: TRBD1
V: TRBV3-1
size: .
DNA: TGTGCCAGCAGCCAAGACTTAGACAGGGCAGAAGCTTTCTTT
CDR3: CASSQDLDRAEAFF

J: TRBJ2-1
D: .
V: TRBV28
size: .
DNA: TGTGCCAGCAGTTTAAAAGGGGACTTTTACAATGAGCAGTTCTTC
CDR3: CASSLKGDFYNEQFF

J: TRBJ2-2
D: .
V: TRBV12-3/TRBV12-4
size: few
DNA: TGTGCCAGCGTCCCGGCGACAACGAACACCGGGGAGCTGTTTTTT
CDR3: CASVPATTNTGELFF

J: TRBJ2-3
D: .
V: TRBV11-2
size: few
DNA: TGTGCCAGCAGCATAGAAAGCCCTTCAAACAGGGTGCTCAAACCCACAGATACGCAGTATTTT
CDR3: CASSIESPSNRVLKPTDTQYF

J: TRBJ1-1
D: .
V: TRBV6-5
size: many
DNA: TGTGCCAGCAGTTACTCGAGGGAAGCGGAAGCTTTCTTT
CDR3: CASSYSREAEAFF

J: TRBJ1-3
D: TRBD1
V: TRBV12-3/TRBV12-4
size: many
DNA: TGTGCCAGCAGCCCTGCCGGACAGGGGCCTGGAAACACCATATATTTT
CDR3: CASSPAGQGPGNTIYF

J: TRBJ2-2
D: TRBD1
V: TRBV5-1
size: .
DNA: TGCGCCAGCAGCTCTTCCGGGACAGGGAGCACCGGGGAGCTGTTTTTT
CDR3: CASSSSGTGSTGELFF

J: TRBJ2-7
D: .
V: TRBV7-9
size: many
DNA: TGTGCCAGCAGCTTAGAGATGAGTGAGCAGTACTTC
CDR3: CASSLEMSEQYF

J: TRBJ2-2
D: TRBD2
V: TRBV20-1
size: few
DNA: TGCAGTGCTCTTCTAGCGGGAAGGACCGGGGAGCTGTTTTTT
CDR3: CSALLAGRTGELFF

J: TRBJ2-5
D: TRBD1
V: TRBV15
size: .
DNA: TGTGCCACCAGCAGCGCCGGACAGGGTGAGGACCAAGAGACCCAGTACTTC
CDR3: CATSSAGQGEDQETQYF

J: TRBJ1-2
D: .
V: TRBV6-1
size: many
DNA: TGTGCCAGCAGTGAATCCCGCTACACCTTC
CDR3: CASSESRYTF

J: TRBJ1-2
D: TRBD1
V: TRBV29-1
size: few
DNA: TGCAGCGCACCTACAGGGGGGAACTATGGCTACACCTTC
CDR3: CSAPTGGNYGYTF

J: TRBJ2-3
D: .
V: TRBV4-3
size: many
DNA: TGCGCCAGCAGCCAAGATTCAACGGACGGGGGTACGCAGTATTTT
CDR3: CASSQDSTDGGTQYF

J: TRBJ2-6
D: .
V: TRBV11-1
size: few
DNA: TGTGCCAGCAGCTCTTACACAGGATTCCGACCTGGGGCCAACGTCCTGACTTTC
CDR3: CASSSYTGFRPGANVLTF

J: TRBJ2-5
D: .
V: TRBV4-1
size: .
DNA: TGCGCCAGCAGCCAAGCAGGGGTTAGCGAAGAGACCCAGTACTTC
CDR3: CASSQAGVSEETQYF

J: TRBJ2-4
D: .
V: TRBV5-1
size: many
DNA: TGCGCCAGCAGCCCCGAGGGGTCATCAAACATTCAGTACTTC
CDR3: CASSPEGSSNIQYF

J: TRBJ2-1
D: .
V: TRBV7-9
size: few
DNA: TGTGCCAGCAGCTTAGGATGGCAGACCTACAATGAGCAGTTCTTC
CDR3: CASSLGWQTYNEQFF

J: TRBJ2-3
D: TRBD1
V: TRBV2
size: .
DNA: TGTGCCAGCAGTGGAGGGGGCCGAGATACGCAGTATTTT
CDR3: CASSGGGRDTQYF